These 23 T cell receptor beta chains were all obtained from the same sample, sequenced in a study of blood T cell repertoires in COVID-19. Profiled with immunoSEQ multiplex PCR; TCRdb holds only in-frame clones, not every one. The sample has roughly 25,000 clones, around 92% seen once; the top ten hold 32%. What was sequenced was peripheral blood. These receptor sequences come from a man aged 65 to 79 with active COVID-19.

The rearrangement uses TRBV4-3 and TRBJ2-3, with D possibly matching TRBD1 (5 bases). CDR1 and CDR2 from the germline V gene are LGHNA and YSLEER. V gave up 4 bases and J gave up 3 bases, with 14 bases separating them. The CDR3 runs to 15 residues. The CDR3 sequence: CASSRTGLSTDTQYF. The DNA for the CDR3 is TGCGCCAGCAGCCGAACAGGTTTGAGTACAGATACGCAGTATTTT.

The chain recombines TRBV9 with TRBJ2-1; the D is unclear. The CDR3 runs to 13 residues. Trimming pared 0 bases from V and 10 bases from J, leaving 11 bases between. Germline V gives CDR1 SGDLS, CDR2 YYNGEE. The CDR3 reads CASSVGHRHEQFF. CDR3 coding DNA: TGTGCCAGCAGCGTAGGGCATCGACACGAGCAGTTCTTC.

This chain links TRBV4-1 with TRBJ1-6; 8 bases are shared with TRBD1. This CDR3 spans 16 amino acids. The V and J ends lost 3 bases and 7 bases, in that order; junction bases with no gene match: 8. Germline CDR1 MGHRA, CDR2 YSYEKL. The CDR3 nucleotides are TGCGCCAGCAGCCAGTTACAGGGGGAAGAAAATTCACCCCTCCACTTT. Its protein product is CASSQLQGEENSPLHF.

The rearrangement joins TRBV7-2 to TRBJ2-5, with 9 bases fitting TRBD1. CDR3 length: 12 residues. V was pared by 5 bases and J by 6 bases, with 1 base of the junction left unmatched. Germline V CDR1 and CDR2: SGHTA, FQGNSA. The CDR3: CASSGQGQTQYF. CDR3 DNA: TGTGCCAGCAGCGGACAGGGGCAGACCCAGTACTTC. The entire variable domain, with the rest obtained from reference TRBV7-2 and TRBJ2-5, is as follows: GAGVSQSPSNKVTEKGKDVELRCDPISGHTALYWYRQSLGQGLEFLIYFQGNSAPDKSGLPSDRFSAERTGGSVSTLTIQRTQQEDSAVYLCASSGQGQTQYFGPGTRLLVL.

This chain uses TRBV28 with TRBJ1-6; 7 bases match TRBD1. The CDR3 totals 17 residues. CDR1 is MDHEN and CDR2 is SYDVKM in the germline V gene. V shed 1 base and J 4 bases; nucleotides not matched to a gene: 7. The CDR3 coding sequence is TGTGCCAGCAGTTTATTACAGGGGTGGGGTTATAATTCACCCCTCCACTTT. It translates to CASSLLQGWGYNSPLHF.

This chain joins TRBV7-9 and TRBJ2-1; D remains unclear. Germline V lookup: CDR1 SEHNR, CDR2 FQNEAQ (reference sequence). The germline V and J ends were trimmed by 6 bases and 0 bases, with 9 bases remaining between them. The CDR3 has 14 residues. The CDR3 reads CASSSSGSYNEQFF. As DNA, the CDR3 is TGTGCCAGCAGTTCCAGTGGCTCCTACAATGAGCAGTTCTTC.

The CDR3 DNA reads TGTGCCAGCAGCTTCAGTGGGGCCCGAGCCTTGCAAGAGACCCAGTACTTC. The encoded protein is CASSFSGARALQETQYF. The chain carries TRBV5-4 and TRBJ2-5; possible D gene TRBD1, 5 bases. The CDR3 length is 17 residues. The germline CDR1 and CDR2 sequences are SGHNT and YYREEE (reference sequence). Trimming stripped 2 bases from V and 2 bases from J, with 19 bases between.

The chain is built from TRBV5-4 and TRBJ1-1, with a weak D call TRBD1 (5 bases). Deletions cut 1 base from V and 6 bases from J, with 7 bases between. CDR1 and CDR2 (germline): SGHNT, YYREEE (reference sequence). The CDR3 sequence is 12 residues long. The CDR3 is CASSLTGSEAFF. The DNA of the CDR3 is TGTGCCAGCAGCTTGACAGGCTCTGAAGCTTTCTTT.

The gene calls are TRBV27 and TRBJ2-5; 11 bases are shared with TRBD2. The CDR3 has 17 residues. Trimming removed 7 bases from V and 2 bases from J; junction bases left unmatched: 12. Germline CDR1 is MNHEY and CDR2 is SMNVEV (reference sequence). For the CDR3, the DNA is TGTGCCAGCACCCCTGGGCGTAGCGGGAGGGCACAAGAGACCCAGTACTTC. Its protein is CASTPGRSGRAQETQYF.

The rearrangement uses TRBV11-2 and TRBJ2-4, with 9 nucleotides matching TRBD2. This CDR3 comprises 18 residues. V gave up 1 base and J gave up 1 base; unmatched junction bases: 8. Germline values: CDR1 SGHAT, CDR2 FQNNGV. For the CDR3, the DNA is TGTGCCAGCAGCTTAGGGGGGGTAGCGGGAGTGGCCAAAAACATTCAGTACTTC. Protein product: CASSLGGVAGVAKNIQYF.

The V gene is TRBV30, the J gene TRBJ2-2; 7 bases are shared with TRBD1. Germline trimming cut 5 bases from V and 6 bases from J; bases unmatched to any gene: 9. Germline CDR1 and CDR2: GTSNPN and SVGIG (reference sequence). The length of the CDR3 is 14 residues. The DNA for the CDR3 is TGTGCCTGGGCCGCTACAGGGGTCTCCGGGGAGCTGTTTTTT. Translated, it gives CAWAATGVSGELFF.

The chain uses TRBV19 and TRBJ2-7; weak D call: TRBD2 (6 bases). In germline, CDR1 is LNHDA, CDR2 SQIVND (reference sequence). The CDR3 runs to 13 residues. V was pared by 4 bases and J by 7 bases, with 14 bases between. The CDR3 coding sequence is TGTGCCAGTAGTAATACGAGGAGGGGTGAGCAGTACTTC. Protein product: CASSNTRRGEQYF.

This clone was picked up one time. The genes are TRBV2 and TRBJ1-2; D may be TRBD1 (5 bases). V lost 6 bases and J lost 7, with 21 bases in between. The length of the CDR3 is 15 residues. Germline CDR1 and CDR2: SNHLY and FYNNEI. This CDR3 is CASSKQDLPRAGYTF. CDR3 coding DNA: TGTGCCAGCAGCAAACAGGATTTACCCAGGGCTGGCTACACCTTC.

The V call is TRBV12-3 or TRBV12-4, the J call TRBJ2-1, with D perhaps TRBD2 (7 bases). The CDR3 is 13 residues long. V lost 3 bases and J lost 7, with 10 bases in between. The CDR3 protein is CASSFGGPNEQFF. The DNA of the CDR3 is TGTGCCAGCAGTTTCGGGGGGCCGAATGAGCAGTTCTTC.

V is TRBV5-1 and J is TRBJ2-7; D ambiguous. V was clipped by 0 bases and J by 6 bases, with 13 bases between them. The CDR3 consists of 14 residues. Germline V gene lookup returns CDR1 SGHRS and CDR2 YFSETQ. The CDR3 coding sequence is TGCGCCAGCAGCTTGGCCGCCTCCACCGGCGAGCAGTACTTC. It encodes CASSLAASTGEQYF.

This clone was counted once. The rearrangement uses TRBV5-4 and TRBJ1-6; 10 bases agree with TRBD1. In germline, CDR1 is SGHNT, CDR2 YYREEE (reference sequence). The V gene end was trimmed by 2 bases and the J gene end by 2 bases; junction bases not matched to a gene: 1. The length of the CDR3 is 16 residues. CDR3 DNA: TGTGCCAGCAGCTTTGGGACAGGGGCCTATAATTCACCCCTCCACTTT. Translation: CASSFGTGAYNSPLHF.

This rearrangement joins TRBV15 to TRBJ2-5; no reliable D call. Trimming pared 2 bases from V and 2 bases from J, leaving 6 bases between. This CDR3 spans 13 amino acids. CDR1 is LNHNV and CDR2 is YYDKDF in the germline V gene (reference sequence). Here the CDR3 reads CATSRSVQETQYF. The CDR3 DNA reads TGTGCCACCAGCAGATCTGTTCAAGAGACCCAGTACTTC.

This clone is medium-sized (0.01 to 0.1%) in the sample. CDR3: CASSQDGLARTEQYF. The DNA for the CDR3 is TGTGCCAGCAGCCAAGATGGGCTAGCTAGGACCGAGCAGTACTTC. V usage is TRBV4-2 and J usage is TRBJ2-7; D possibly corresponds to TRBD2 (5 bases). Per the germline V gene, CDR1 is LGHNA and CDR2 is YNFKEQ. Trimming took 0 bases from V and 6 from J, leaving 15 bases between them. The CDR3 consists of 15 residues.

This chain links TRBV5-1 with TRBJ2-1, with 12 bases identical to TRBD2. Germline-derived CDR1 and CDR2 are SGHRS and YFSETQ. Trimming at V came to 0 bases and at J to 5 bases, leaving 9 bases not matched to a gene. This CDR3 is 18 amino acids long. The CDR3 reads CASSLGALAGGLHNEQFF. CDR3 sequence (DNA): TGCGCCAGCAGCTTGGGAGCGCTAGCGGGAGGGCTACACAATGAGCAGTTCTTC.

The chain uses TRBV4-1 and TRBJ2-1; TRBD2 matches at 8 bases. Looked up from germline, CDR1 is MGHRA and CDR2 is YSYEKL. V was pared by 4 bases and J by 5 bases, with 7 bases of the junction left unmatched. This CDR3 region has 15 residues. The CDR3 sequence is CASSRARGGDNEQFF. CDR3 coding DNA: TGCGCCAGCAGCCGTGCTCGGGGGGGGGACAATGAGCAGTTCTTC.

The chain couples TRBV18 to TRBJ2-7, with 9 bases fitting TRBD2. The ends lost 1 base at V and 2 bases at J; junction bases unmatched: 0. CDR3 length: 14 amino acids. Germline values: CDR1 KGHSH, CDR2 LQKENI. The CDR3 loop reads CASSPRGGAYEQYF. The CDR3, as DNA: TGTGCCAGCTCACCACGCGGGGGGGCCTACGAGCAGTACTTC.

The V gene is TRBV5-1, the J gene TRBJ2-2; possibly TRBD2 for D (6 bases). Germline V gene data show CDR1 as SGHRS and CDR2 as YFSETQ. This CDR3 comprises 15 residues. The V end was cut by 6 bases, the J end by 1 base, with 13 bases between. The CDR3 coding sequence is TGCGCCAGCACCCTGGGACTGCTGAACACCGGGGAGCTGTTTTTT. Protein product: CASTLGLLNTGELFF. The full variable domain, in which reference TRBV5-1 and TRBJ2-2 provide the parts outside the CDR3, is KAGVTQTPRYLIKTRGQQVTLSCSPISGHRSVSWYQQTPGQGLQFLFEYFSETQRNKGNFPGRFSGRQFSNSRSEMNVSTLELGDSALYLCASTLGLLNTGELFFGEGSRLTVL.

The V call is TRBV7-3, the J call TRBJ1-1; a weak D match, TRBD1 (5 bases). The CDR3 spans 13 residues. Germline V CDR1 and CDR2: SGHTA, FQGTGA. The germline V and J ends were trimmed by 4 bases and 1 base, with 7 bases remaining between them. The CDR3 DNA is TGTGCCAGCAGCTCCGGACAGAACACTGAAGCTTTCTTT. Its translation is CASSSGQNTEAFF.